This T cell receptor beta chain was obtained from a study of kidney transplant recipient with SARS-CoV-2 infection. This clonotype has ten or more counts. TCRdb independently ran MiXCR on the reads; one entry per CDR3 protein. The data hold roughly 250,000 distinct CDR3 sequences, with 29% observed a single time. There are 17 residues in the CDR3. V was pared by 3 bases and J by 7 bases, with 11 bases of the junction left unmatched. The clonotype was recovered from a male patient aged 25-45 years who had COVID-19 and was a kidney transplant recipient. Some T cells may possibly be graft donor cells. The input for sequencing was a blood sample, taken at baseline and between days 110 and 120 from a kidney transplant recipient. The gene calls are TRBV12-3 or TRBV12-4 and TRBJ2-3; 12 bases fit TRBD2. CDR3 DNA sequence: TGTGCCAGCAGTTTGAACTGGGCTAGCGGGAGGGCTAATACGCAGTATTTT. It encodes CASSLNWASGRANTQYF.